A selection of T cell receptor beta chains follows, all from one sample in a study of blood T cell repertoires in COVID-19. Here immunoSEQ multiplex PCR was the method, and the copy in TCRdb shows in-frame clones only, minus some. The data contain about 80,000 clones, around 80% of them singletons. Sample: peripheral blood. These receptors were collected from a man aged 55 to 70 with active or convalescent COVID-19. Each CDR3 is given with its conserved first and last residue. The D gene is left open where the match is weak. Clone size is not always given. Where it is, it says once, few, many or a class for expanded clones.

>TRBV14|-|TRBJ2-3|-
CASSPQGATDTQYF
TGTGCCAGCAGCCCCCAGGGTGCCACAGATACGCAGTATTTT
>TRBV4-3|TRBD2|TRBJ2-7|-
CASSHTSGGGGIEQYF
TGCGCCAGCAGCCACACTAGCGGAGGGGGGGGTATCGAGCAGTACTTC
>TRBV7-6|TRBD2|TRBJ2-7|-
CASTQGLADQSYEQYF
TGTGCCAGCACCCAGGGACTAGCGGACCAATCCTACGAGCAGTACTTC
>TRBV7-2|TRBD1|TRBJ2-1|-
CASSPRAQGELYNEQFF
TGTGCCAGCAGCCCCCGTGCGCAGGGGGAACTATACAATGAGCAGTTCTTC
>TRBV3-1/TRBV3-2|TRBD2|TRBJ2-1|-
CASSQVSGALYNEQFF
TGTGCCAGCAGCCAAGTCAGCGGGGCTCTCTACAATGAGCAGTTCTTC
>TRBV14|TRBD1|TRBJ2-3|-
CASSPLGGTGRDTQYF
TGTGCCAGCAGCCCGTTGGGGGGGACAGGGCGAGATACGCAGTATTTT
>TRBV5-8|-|TRBJ1-1|-
CASSLGTLNTEAFF
TGTGCCAGCAGCTTGGGGACACTCAACACTGAAGCTTTCTTT
>TRBV5-1|-|TRBJ1-4|-
CASSLEGDEKLFF
TGCGCCAGCAGCTTGGAGGGGGATGAAAAACTGTTTTTT
>TRBV9|TRBD2|TRBJ2-1|-
CASSVGSLAGGEQFF
TGTGCCAGCAGCGTAGGATCCCTAGCGGGGGGTGAGCAGTTCTTC
>TRBV19|-|TRBJ1-3|-
CASNTPGTGNTIYF
TGTGCCAGTAACACTCCGGGGACTGGAAACACCATATATTTT
>TRBV5-5|TRBD2|TRBJ2-1|-
CASSDRLGLAGFEQFF
TGTGCCAGCAGCGACCGACTTGGACTAGCGGGTTTTGAGCAGTTCTTC
>TRBV5-5|TRBD1|TRBJ1-2|-
CASSFSQGGYGYTF
TGTGCCAGCAGCTTTTCGCAGGGGGGCTATGGCTACACCTTC
>TRBV29-1|-|TRBJ2-6|-
CSVLAGAGANVLTF
TGCAGCGTTTTGGCCGGGGCTGGGGCCAACGTCCTGACTTTC
>TRBV6-5|-|TRBJ1-1|few
CASRPRHLNTEAFF
TGTGCCAGCAGACCGAGACACCTGAACACTGAAGCTTTCTTT
>TRBV24-1|TRBD1|TRBJ2-3|-
CATSDSLGQGTTDTQYF
TGTGCCACCAGTGATTCTCTCGGACAGGGGACAACAGATACGCAGTATTTT
>TRBV10-3|TRBD1|TRBJ1-4|-
CAISGTGRNEKLFF
TGTGCCATCAGTGGGACAGGGAGGAATGAAAAACTGTTTTTT
>TRBV5-4|-|TRBJ2-5|-
CASSPPGKETQYF
TGTGCCAGCAGCCCCCCAGGAAAAGAGACCCAGTACTTC
>TRBV6-5|-|TRBJ1-2|-
CASSSGTPIPNYGYTF
TGTGCCAGCAGTTCCGGGACACCGATTCCTAACTATGGCTACACCTTC
>TRBV24-1|TRBD1|TRBJ1-1|-
CATSDSTGREAFF
TGTGCCACCAGTGACTCGACAGGGAGAGAAGCTTTCTTT
>TRBV5-1|-|TRBJ2-2|-
CASSLQQGELFF
TGCGCCAGCAGCCTCCAACAGGGGGAGCTGTTTTTT
>TRBV7-2|TRBD1|TRBJ1-2|-
CASTITGGYGYTF
TGTGCCAGCACCATTACAGGGGGCTATGGCTACACCTTC
>TRBV12-5|TRBD2|TRBJ2-5|-
CASAPGAGGPKETQYF
TGTGCTAGTGCCCCAGGTGCGGGGGGGCCGAAGGAGACCCAGTACTTC
>TRBV19|-|TRBJ1-4|-
CASSVTAGGNEKLFF
TGTGCCAGTAGTGTAACAGCCGGGGGTAATGAAAAACTGTTTTTT
>TRBV11-2|-|TRBJ1-2|-
CASSSGGLKGYGYTF
TGTGCCAGCAGCTCCGGGGGGCTAAAGGGCTATGGCTACACCTTC
>TRBV21-1|-|TRBJ2-1|-
CASSTHRGGGLGLVNEQFF
TGTGCCAGCTCCACCCACAGGGGGGGAGGACTAGGTTTGGTCAATGAGCAGTTCTTC
>TRBV27|-|TRBJ1-5|-
CASSFSRQPNQPQHF
TGTGCCAGCAGTTTTTCTCGACAGCCTAATCAGCCCCAGCATTTT
>TRBV6-5|TRBD1|TRBJ1-2|-
CASSMGQGDGYTF
TGTGCCAGCAGTATGGGACAGGGGGACGGCTACACCTTC
>TRBV5-5|TRBD1|TRBJ1-2|few
CASSPTGVAGYTF
TGTGCCAGCAGCCCGACAGGGGTAGCGGGCTACACCTTC
>TRBV27|-|TRBJ1-2|-
CASSLSDSYGYTF
TGTGCCAGCAGTTTGTCGGACAGCTATGGCTACACCTTC
>TRBV27|-|TRBJ2-7|-
CASSSPTGGASYEQYF
TGTGCCAGCAGTTCCCCCACAGGGGGGGCTTCCTACGAGCAGTACTTC
>TRBV5-6|-|TRBJ2-3|-
CASSLPQGNTDTQYF
TGTGCCAGCAGCTTACCCCAGGGGAACACAGATACGCAGTATTTT
>TRBV13|-|TRBJ2-2|few
CASSRLSMNTGELFF
TGTGCCAGCAGCAGACTATCAATGAACACCGGGGAGCTGTTTTTT
>TRBV25-1|-|TRBJ1-4|-
CASSEYRGRDEKLFF
TGTGCCAGCAGTGAATACCGGGGTCGGGATGAAAAACTGTTTTTT
>TRBV7-2|TRBD1|TRBJ2-2|-
CASGSPTGQGVYLGELFF
TGTGCCAGCGGATCGCCGACGGGACAGGGGGTCTATTTGGGGGAGCTGTTTTTT
>TRBV21-1|-|TRBJ2-1|-
CASSKDRGQDNEQFF
TGTGCCAGCAGCAAAGACAGGGGACAGGACAATGAGCAGTTCTTC
>TRBV7-2|-|TRBJ2-2|few
CASSHRVPNTGELFF
TGTGCCAGCAGCCACAGGGTCCCGAACACCGGGGAGCTGTTTTTT
>TRBV19|TRBD1|TRBJ1-6|-
CASSIWGQDNSPLHF
TGTGCCAGTAGTATTTGGGGACAGGATAATTCACCCCTCCACTTT
>TRBV9|TRBD1|TRBJ1-2|-
CASRTGDGYTF
TGTGCCAGCAGGACAGGGGATGGCTACACCTTC
>TRBV4-3|TRBD2|TRBJ2-3|-
CASSQGTSVGGDTQYF
TGCGCCAGCAGCCAAGGAACTAGCGTGGGTGGAGATACGCAGTATTTT
>TRBV11-2|-|TRBJ1-6|-
CASSLGSGLNSPLHF
TGTGCCAGCAGCTTAGGAAGCGGACTAAATTCACCCCTCCACTTT
>TRBV6-2/TRBV6-3|-|TRBJ1-5|-
CASSYARDNQPQHF
TGTGCCAGCAGTTACGCACGGGACAATCAGCCCCAGCATTTT
>TRBV12-3/TRBV12-4|TRBD1|TRBJ2-7|-
CASRTGVPSEQYF
TGTGCCAGCAGGACAGGGGTGCCCAGCGAGCAGTACTTC
>TRBV19|-|TRBJ2-1|-
CASSPAAVGYNEQFF
TGTGCCAGTAGTCCCGCGGCTGTCGGGTACAATGAGCAGTTCTTC
>TRBV6-5|-|TRBJ2-1|-
CASIASRGNNEQFF
TGTGCCAGCATAGCCAGTCGTGGAAACAATGAGCAGTTCTTC